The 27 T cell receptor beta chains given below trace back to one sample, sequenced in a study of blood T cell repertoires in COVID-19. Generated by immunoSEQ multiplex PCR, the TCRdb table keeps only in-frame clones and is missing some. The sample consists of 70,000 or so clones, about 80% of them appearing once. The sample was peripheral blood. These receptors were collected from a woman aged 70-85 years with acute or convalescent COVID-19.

This chain's CDR3 is CAISESDRGNYGYTF. As DNA, the CDR3 is TGTGCCATCAGTGAGTCCGACAGGGGCAACTATGGCTACACCTTC. The chain has TRBV10-3 and TRBJ1-2, with 8 bases aligning to TRBD1. The CDR3 consists of 15 residues. CDR1 and CDR2 from the germline V gene are ENHRY and SYGVKD. The trim removed 0 bases at V and 2 bases at J, leaving 2 bases unmatched.

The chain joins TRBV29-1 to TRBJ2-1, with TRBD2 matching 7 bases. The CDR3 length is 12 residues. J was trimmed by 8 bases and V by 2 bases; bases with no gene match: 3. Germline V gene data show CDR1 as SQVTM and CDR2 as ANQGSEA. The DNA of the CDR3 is TGCAGCGTTGAACCGGGGGGTGATGAGCAGTTCTTC. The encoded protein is CSVEPGGDEQFF.

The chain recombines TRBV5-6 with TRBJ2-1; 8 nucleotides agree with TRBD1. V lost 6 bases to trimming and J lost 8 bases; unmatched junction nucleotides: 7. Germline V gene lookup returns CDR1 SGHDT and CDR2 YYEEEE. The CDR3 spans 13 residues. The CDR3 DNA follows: TGTGCCAGCAAACATCAGGGGGCATATGAGCAGTTCTTC. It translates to CASKHQGAYEQFF.

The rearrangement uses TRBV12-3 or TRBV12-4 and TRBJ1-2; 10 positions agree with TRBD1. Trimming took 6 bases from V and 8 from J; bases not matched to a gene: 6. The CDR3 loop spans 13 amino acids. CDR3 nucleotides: TGTGCCAGCAGCTGGGGACAGGGGCTCGGCTACACCTTC. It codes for CASSWGQGLGYTF.

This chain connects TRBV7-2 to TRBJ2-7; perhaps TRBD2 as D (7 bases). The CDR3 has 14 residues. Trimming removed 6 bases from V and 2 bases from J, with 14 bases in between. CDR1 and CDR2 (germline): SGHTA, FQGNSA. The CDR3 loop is CASSSRGGPYEQYF. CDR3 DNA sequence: TGTGCCAGCAGTAGTAGGGGGGGGCCCTACGAGCAGTACTTC.

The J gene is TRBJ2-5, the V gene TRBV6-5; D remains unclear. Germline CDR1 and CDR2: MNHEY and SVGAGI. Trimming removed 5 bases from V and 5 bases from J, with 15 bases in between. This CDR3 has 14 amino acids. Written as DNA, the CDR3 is TGTGCCAGCAGTCCCCTCTTAGCTGGGGAGACCCAGTACTTC. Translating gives CASSPLLAGETQYF.

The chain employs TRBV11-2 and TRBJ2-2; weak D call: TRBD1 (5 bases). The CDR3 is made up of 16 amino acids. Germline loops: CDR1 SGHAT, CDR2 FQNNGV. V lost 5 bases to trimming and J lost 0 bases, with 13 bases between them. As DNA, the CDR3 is TGTGCCAGCAGCCCACTGAAGGGGTCGAACACCGGGGAGCTGTTTTTT. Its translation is CASSPLKGSNTGELFF.

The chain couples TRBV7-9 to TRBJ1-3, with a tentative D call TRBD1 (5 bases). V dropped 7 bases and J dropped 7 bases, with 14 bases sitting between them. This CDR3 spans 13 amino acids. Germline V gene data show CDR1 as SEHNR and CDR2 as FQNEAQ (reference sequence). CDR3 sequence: CASTLGGSNTIYF. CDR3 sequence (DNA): TGTGCCAGCACCCTGGGGGGTTCGAACACCATATATTTT.

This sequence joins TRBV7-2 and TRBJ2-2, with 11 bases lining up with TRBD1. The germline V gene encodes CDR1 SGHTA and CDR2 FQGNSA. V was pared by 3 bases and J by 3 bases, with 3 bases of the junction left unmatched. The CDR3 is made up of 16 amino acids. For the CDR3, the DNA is TGTGCCAGCAGCTTGGGGACAGGGGGGGACACCGGGGAGCTGTTTTTT. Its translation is CASSLGTGGDTGELFF.

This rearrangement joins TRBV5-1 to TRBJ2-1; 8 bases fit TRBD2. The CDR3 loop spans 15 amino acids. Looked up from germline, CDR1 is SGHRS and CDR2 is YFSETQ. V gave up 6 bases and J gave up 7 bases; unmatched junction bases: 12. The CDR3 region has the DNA TGCGCCAGCACCTGGAGATCGGGGGGGATTAATGAGCAGTTCTTC. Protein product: CASTWRSGGINEQFF.

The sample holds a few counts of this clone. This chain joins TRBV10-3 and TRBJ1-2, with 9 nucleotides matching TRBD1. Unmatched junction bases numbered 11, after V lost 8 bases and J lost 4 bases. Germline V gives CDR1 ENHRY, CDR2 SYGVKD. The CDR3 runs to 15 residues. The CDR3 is CAISGGPTGGYGYTF. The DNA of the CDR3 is TGTGCCATCTCCGGGGGACCGACAGGGGGCTATGGCTACACCTTC.

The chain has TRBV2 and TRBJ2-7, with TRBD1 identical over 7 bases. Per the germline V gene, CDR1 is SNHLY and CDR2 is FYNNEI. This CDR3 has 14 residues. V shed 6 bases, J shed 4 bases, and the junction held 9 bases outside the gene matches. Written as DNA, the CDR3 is TGTGCCAGCAGGGAACAGGGGATCTCGTACGAGCAGTACTTC. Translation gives CASREQGISYEQYF.

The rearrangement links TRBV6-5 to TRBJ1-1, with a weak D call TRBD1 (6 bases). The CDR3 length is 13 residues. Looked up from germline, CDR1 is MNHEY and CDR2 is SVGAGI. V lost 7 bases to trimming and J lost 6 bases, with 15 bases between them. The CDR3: CASKGGAFAEAFF. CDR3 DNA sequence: TGTGCCAGCAAGGGGGGGGCTTTTGCTGAAGCTTTCTTT.

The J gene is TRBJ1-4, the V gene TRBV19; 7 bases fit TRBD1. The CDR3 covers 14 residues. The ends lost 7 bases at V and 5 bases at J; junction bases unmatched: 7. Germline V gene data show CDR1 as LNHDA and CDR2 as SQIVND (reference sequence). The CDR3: CASTLTGMNEKLFF. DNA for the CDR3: TGTGCCAGTACCTTGACAGGGATGAATGAAAAACTGTTTTTT.

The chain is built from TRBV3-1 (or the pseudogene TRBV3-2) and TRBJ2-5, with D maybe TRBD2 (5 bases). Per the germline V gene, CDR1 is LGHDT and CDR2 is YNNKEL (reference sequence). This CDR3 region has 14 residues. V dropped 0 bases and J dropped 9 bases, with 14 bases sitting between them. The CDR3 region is CASSQEGAYAAQYF. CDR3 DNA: TGTGCCAGCAGCCAAGAGGGAGCTTACGCGGCCCAGTACTTC.

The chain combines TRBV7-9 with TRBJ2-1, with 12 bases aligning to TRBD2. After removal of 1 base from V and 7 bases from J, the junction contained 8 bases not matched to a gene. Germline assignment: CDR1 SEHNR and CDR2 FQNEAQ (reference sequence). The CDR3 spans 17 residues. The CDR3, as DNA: TGTGCCAGCAGCTTAGGTGCTAGCGGGAGGGCCCGGAATGAGCAGTTCTTC. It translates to CASSLGASGRARNEQFF.

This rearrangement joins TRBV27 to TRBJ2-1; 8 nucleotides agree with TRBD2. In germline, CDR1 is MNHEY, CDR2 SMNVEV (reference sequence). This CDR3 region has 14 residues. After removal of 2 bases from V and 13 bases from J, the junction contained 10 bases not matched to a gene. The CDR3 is CASSLGLAGKDQFF. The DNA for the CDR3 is TGTGCCAGCAGTTTAGGTTTAGCGGGGAAAGATCAGTTCTTC.

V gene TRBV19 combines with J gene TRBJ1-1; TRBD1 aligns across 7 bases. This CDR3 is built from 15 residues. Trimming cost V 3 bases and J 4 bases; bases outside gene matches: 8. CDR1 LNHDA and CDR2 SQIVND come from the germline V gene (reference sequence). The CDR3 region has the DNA TGTGCCAGTAGTATCTTAGCAGGGGGTCCCACTGAAGCTTTCTTT. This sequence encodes CASSILAGGPTEAFF.

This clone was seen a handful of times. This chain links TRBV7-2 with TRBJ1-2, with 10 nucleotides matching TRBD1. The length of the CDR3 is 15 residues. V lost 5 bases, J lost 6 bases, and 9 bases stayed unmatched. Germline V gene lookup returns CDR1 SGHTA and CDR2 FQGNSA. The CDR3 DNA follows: TGTGCCAGCAGCATTGACAGGGGGCGCGGAGATGGCTACACCTTC. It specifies CASSIDRGRGDGYTF.

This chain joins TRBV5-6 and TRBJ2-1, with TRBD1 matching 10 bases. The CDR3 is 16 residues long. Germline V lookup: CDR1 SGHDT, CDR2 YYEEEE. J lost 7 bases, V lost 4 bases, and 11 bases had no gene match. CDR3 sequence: CASSPQGQGLRNEQFF. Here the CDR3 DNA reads TGTGCCAGCAGCCCTCAGGGACAGGGGTTACGTAATGAGCAGTTCTTC.

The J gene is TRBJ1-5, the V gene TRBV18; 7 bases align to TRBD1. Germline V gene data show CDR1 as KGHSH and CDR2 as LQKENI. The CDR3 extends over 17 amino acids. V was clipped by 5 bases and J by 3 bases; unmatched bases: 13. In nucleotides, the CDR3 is TGTGCCAGCTCAAAACAGGACAGGCCAGGCCCCAATCAGCCCCAGCATTTT. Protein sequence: CASSKQDRPGPNQPQHF.

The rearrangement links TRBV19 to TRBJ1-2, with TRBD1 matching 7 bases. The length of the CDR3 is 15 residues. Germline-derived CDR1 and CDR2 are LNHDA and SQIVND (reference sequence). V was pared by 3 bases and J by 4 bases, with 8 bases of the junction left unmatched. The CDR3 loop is CASSMENRGSYGYTF. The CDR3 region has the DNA TGTGCCAGTAGTATGGAAAACAGGGGATCCTATGGCTACACCTTC.

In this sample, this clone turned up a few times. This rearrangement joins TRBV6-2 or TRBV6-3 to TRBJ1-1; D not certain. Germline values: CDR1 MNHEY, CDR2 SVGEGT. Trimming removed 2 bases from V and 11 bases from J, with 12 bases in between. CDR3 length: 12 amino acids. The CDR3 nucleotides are TGTGCCAGCAGTTACGCGAGTGTTCGTGCTTTCTTT. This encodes CASSYASVRAFF.

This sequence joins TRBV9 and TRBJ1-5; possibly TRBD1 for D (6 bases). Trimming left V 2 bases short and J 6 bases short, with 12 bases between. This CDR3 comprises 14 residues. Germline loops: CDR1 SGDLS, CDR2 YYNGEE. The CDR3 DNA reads TGTGCCAGCAGCGTGTTTCCCAGGGGTCAGCCCCAGCATTTT. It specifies CASSVFPRGQPQHF.

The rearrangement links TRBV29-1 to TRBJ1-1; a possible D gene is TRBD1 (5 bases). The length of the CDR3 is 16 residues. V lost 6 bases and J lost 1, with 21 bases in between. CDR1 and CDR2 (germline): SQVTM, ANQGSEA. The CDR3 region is CSVLLPQGGANTEAFF. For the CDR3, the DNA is TGCAGCGTCTTACTACCTCAGGGCGGTGCGAACACTGAAGCTTTCTTT.

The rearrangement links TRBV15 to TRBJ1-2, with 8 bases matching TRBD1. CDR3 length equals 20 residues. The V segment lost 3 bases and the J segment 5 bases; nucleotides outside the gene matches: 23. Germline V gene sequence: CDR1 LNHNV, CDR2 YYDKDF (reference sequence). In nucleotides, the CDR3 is TGTGCCACCAGCAGGGACAGAGAAAGCCCACAGGGGGTAGGAGGATATGGCTACACCTTC. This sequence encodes CATSRDRESPQGVGGYGYTF. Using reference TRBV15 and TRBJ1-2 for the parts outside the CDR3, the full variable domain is DAMVIQNPRYQVTQFGKPVTLSCSQTLNHNVMYWYQQKSSQAPKLLFHYYDKDFNNEADTPDNFQSRRPNTSFCFLDIRSPGLGDTAMYLCATSRDRESPQGVGGYGYTFGSGTRLTVV.

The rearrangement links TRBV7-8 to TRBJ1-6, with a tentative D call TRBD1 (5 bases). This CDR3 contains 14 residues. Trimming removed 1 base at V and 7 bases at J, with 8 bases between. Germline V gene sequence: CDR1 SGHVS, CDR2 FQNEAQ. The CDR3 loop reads CASSLGNRNSPLHF. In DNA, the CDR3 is TGTGCCAGCAGCTTAGGTAACAGGAATTCACCCCTCCACTTT.